This T cell receptor beta chain was sequenced for a study of early T cells in non-severe SARS-CoV-2 infection. CDR3 length: 14 residues. The germline V gene encodes CDR1 MDHEN and CDR2 SYDVKM. V trimming: 7 bases; J trimming: 7 bases; junction bases outside the gene matches: 9. One entry per CDR3 protein, called by TCRdb with MiXCR from the 5' RACE reads. The sample lists tens of thousands of distinct CDR3 sequences; around 10% were seen once. Study results and caveats: VDJdb-based matching was biased toward anti-spike CD8 responses and missed private and CD4 specificities.

As regards this clonotype: Its antigen is as yet unknown.

The clonotype comes from an adult who was a healthcare worker with PCR-confirmed SARS-CoV-2 infection or an uninfected control (not recorded which). The sample taken for sequencing was whole blood. The genes are TRBV28 and TRBJ2-2, with TRBD2 matching over 7 bases. CDR3 in amino acids: CASTSPGRNGELFF. The CDR3 DNA reads TGTGCCAGCACCAGCCCCGGGAGGAACGGGGAGCTGTTTTTT.